This passage covers 27 T cell receptor beta chains from one sample sequenced in a study of OX40 agonist ivuxolimab in advanced cancers. This table comes from immunoSEQ multiplex PCR, and its TCRdb copy is limited to in-frame clones, with some not included. The sample carries under 80,000 clones, 85% to 95% recorded once. The sample consisted of CD4+ or CD8+ T cells sorted from blood, taken in a trial of the OX40 agonist ivuxolimab. Receptors originate from an adult with an advanced solid tumor such as melanoma, head and neck, liver or kidney cancer.

This sequence joins TRBV27 and TRBJ2-7, with D possibly TRBD2 on 6 matching bases. The germline V and J ends were trimmed by 6 bases and 3 bases, with 18 bases remaining between them. This CDR3 has 15 residues. The germline CDR1 and CDR2 sequences are MNHEY and SMNVEV (reference sequence). The CDR3 DNA reads as TGTGCCAGCAGCCCCCCCCGGGAGTTCGGCTACGAGCAGTACTTC. It is translated as CASSPPREFGYEQYF.

The rearrangement uses TRBV20-1 and TRBJ2-5, with a tentative D call TRBD2 (5 bases). Germline V lookup: CDR1 DFQATT, CDR2 SNEGSKA (reference sequence). The V gene lost 3 bases and the J gene lost 7 bases, with 9 bases spanning the gap. The CDR3 sequence is 11 residues long. As DNA, the CDR3 is TGCAGTGCTAGGACCGGAGGGACCCAGTACTTC. As protein: CSARTGGTQYF.

The chain employs TRBV7-2 and TRBJ2-2; TRBD2 matches 7 bases. V lost 4 bases and J lost 2; bases outside the gene matches: 10. The CDR3 runs 17 residues. The germline V gene has CDR1 SGHTA and CDR2 FQGNSA. The CDR3 reads CASSSPPRGVNTGELFF. The CDR3, as DNA: TGTGCCAGCAGCTCGCCCCCACGGGGGGTCAACACCGGGGAGCTGTTTTTT. The variable domain in full, with the rest retrieved from reference TRBV7-2 and TRBJ2-2, is GAGVSQSPSNKVTEKGKDVELRCDPISGHTALYWYRQSLGQGLEFLIYFQGNSAPDKSGLPSDRFSAERTGGSVSTLTIQRTQQEDSAVYLCASSSPPRGVNTGELFFGEGSRLTVL.

This chain joins TRBV10-3 and TRBJ1-4; no clear D. V was clipped by 0 bases and J by 7 bases, with 9 bases between them. The CDR3 totals 14 residues. Germline V gene lookup returns CDR1 ENHRY and CDR2 SYGVKD. The CDR3 DNA is TGTGCCATCAGTGAGTCGCCGGACCGTGAAAAACTGTTTTTT. Amino acids: CAISESPDREKLFF.

The gene calls are TRBV9 and TRBJ2-2; 7 nucleotides align to TRBD1. Germline values: CDR1 SGDLS, CDR2 YYNGEE. This CDR3 has 15 residues. V was pared by 3 bases and J by 4 bases, with 6 bases of the junction left unmatched. CDR3: CASSEQGLGTGELFF. CDR3 DNA: TGTGCCAGCAGCGAACAGGGGTTAGGCACCGGGGAGCTGTTTTTT.

V usage is TRBV27 and J usage is TRBJ1-1; 11 bases are a match to TRBD1. The V and J ends lost 4 bases and 2 bases, in that order; junction bases with no gene match: 0. The CDR3 contains 14 residues. CDR1 and CDR2 (germline): MNHEY, SMNVEV (reference sequence). The CDR3 loop reads CASSWTGGNTEAFF. The DNA of the CDR3 is TGTGCCAGCAGTTGGACAGGGGGCAACACTGAAGCTTTCTTT.

The chain joins TRBV7-2 to TRBJ2-3; maybe TRBD2 (6 bases). The V and J ends lost 5 bases and 5 bases respectively, with 14 bases between them. CDR1 and CDR2 from the germline V gene are SGHTA and FQGNSA. This CDR3 is 14 amino acids long. The CDR3 bases are TGTGCCAGCAGCCAATGGGCTAGCGTAGATACGCAGTATTTT. It yields the protein CASSQWASVDTQYF.

The genes are TRBV5-5 and TRBJ1-4; D is possibly TRBD1 (5 bases). Per the germline V gene, CDR1 is SGHKS and CDR2 is YYEKEE (reference sequence). Trimming shortened V by 3 bases and J by 4 bases, and 10 bases separated the two germline ends. The CDR3 extends over 14 amino acids. The CDR3 sequence: CASSWDGVNEKLFF. The CDR3 DNA follows: TGTGCCAGCAGCTGGGACGGGGTTAATGAAAAACTGTTTTTT.

The chain is built from TRBV9 and TRBJ2-3, with TRBD2 identical over 8 bases. V lost 0 bases to trimming and J lost 1 base; unmatched junction nucleotides: 4. This CDR3 region has 16 residues. Germline values: CDR1 SGDLS, CDR2 YYNGEE. Here the CDR3 reads CASSVALAGGTDTQYF. The DNA for the CDR3 is TGTGCCAGCAGCGTAGCCCTAGCGGGCGGCACAGATACGCAGTATTTT.

J is TRBJ2-2 and V is TRBV11-1; tentatively, D is TRBD1 (6 bases). V was pared by 7 bases and J by 1 base, with 10 bases between. The CDR3 is 14 amino acids. Germline V CDR1 and CDR2: SGHAT, FQDESV (reference sequence). The DNA for the CDR3 is TGTGCCAGCAACCCGACAGGGAACACCGGGGAGCTGTTTTTT. This translates into CASNPTGNTGELFF.

The V gene is TRBV9, the J gene TRBJ1-5, with a possible D match to TRBD1 (5 bases). The CDR3 spans 21 residues. Trimming removed 4 bases at V and 0 bases at J, with 29 bases between. Germline V CDR1 and CDR2: SGDLS, YYNGEE. The CDR3: CASSTFYVGTIRGNSNQPQHF. CDR3 bases: TGTGCCAGCAGCACTTTCTACGTGGGGACGATTAGAGGGAATAGCAATCAGCCCCAGCATTTT. The full variable domain, completed using reference TRBV9 and TRBJ1-5, is DSGVTQTPKHLITATGQRVTLRCSPRSGDLSVYWYQQSLDQGLQFLIQYYNGEERAKGNILERFSAQQFPDLHSELNLSSLELGDSALYFCASSTFYVGTIRGNSNQPQHFGDGTRLSIL.

V is TRBV13 and J is TRBJ2-2; the D gene is possibly TRBD1 (6 bases). CDR1 is PRHDT, CDR2 FYEKMQ, per germline (reference sequence). V gave up 3 bases and J gave up 4 bases, with 12 bases separating them. The CDR3 loop spans 15 amino acids. The CDR3 loop reads CASSLAGTLTGELFF. CDR3 sequence (DNA): TGTGCCAGCAGCTTGGCAGGGACACTCACCGGGGAGCTGTTTTTT. Looking up the rest from reference TRBV13 and TRBJ2-2 gives the full variable domain: AAGVIQSPRHLIKEKRETATLKCYPIPRHDTVYWYQQGPGQDPQFLISFYEKMQSDKGSIPDRFSAQQFSDYHSELNMSSLELGDSALYFCASSLAGTLTGELFFGEGSRLTVL.

This clone was counted a few times. V gene TRBV9 combines with J gene TRBJ1-5, with D possibly being TRBD1 (6 bases). V was trimmed by 0 bases and J by 7 bases, leaving 11 bases between them. CDR1 and CDR2 from the germline V gene are SGDLS and YYNGEE. The CDR3 length is 14 residues. The CDR3 loop is CASSVEGVSQPQHF. In DNA, the CDR3 is TGTGCCAGCAGCGTAGAGGGGGTGAGCCAGCCCCAGCATTTT. Looking up the rest from reference TRBV9 and TRBJ1-5 gives the full variable domain: DSGVTQTPKHLITATGQRVTLRCSPRSGDLSVYWYQQSLDQGLQFLIQYYNGEERAKGNILERFSAQQFPDLHSELNLSSLELGDSALYFCASSVEGVSQPQHFGDGTRLSIL.

The chain links TRBV7-2 to TRBJ2-2; tentatively, D is TRBD2 (6 bases). V lost 6 bases and J lost 6, with 17 bases in between. CDR1 SGHTA and CDR2 FQGNSA come from the germline V gene. CDR3 size: 15 residues. CDR3 DNA: TGTGCCAGCAGGCCGAGGCGGGAACCCTCCGGGGAGCTGTTTTTT. Translated, it gives CASRPRREPSGELFF.

The chain's CDR3 is CASSSGRDTGELFF. DNA for the CDR3: TGCGCCAGCAGCTCAGGACGAGATACCGGGGAGCTGTTTTTT. The J gene is TRBJ2-2, the V gene TRBV5-1; D remains unclear. Germline CDR1 is SGHRS and CDR2 is YFSETQ. The CDR3 covers 14 residues. The ends were cut back, 3 bases at V and 5 bases at J, with 11 bases in the middle.

This clone has a single count. The chain combines TRBV2 with TRBJ1-2; 8 bases line up with TRBD1. Germline-derived CDR1 and CDR2 are SNHLY and FYNNEI. CDR3 length equals 14 residues. With V trimmed by 8 bases and J by 6 bases, 11 bases remained unmatched. The CDR3 DNA sequence: TGTGCCAGCTCCTTGAGGTCAGGGGGCAATGGCTACACCTTC. It codes for CASSLRSGGNGYTF.

V is TRBV18 and J is TRBJ1-5; 8 positions agree with TRBD1. V shed 3 bases and J 3 bases; nucleotides not matched to a gene: 7. The CDR3 sequence is 16 residues long. The V gene's germline CDR1 is KGHSH and CDR2 LQKENI. CDR3 amino acids: CASSPPPGGNNQPQHF. The CDR3 bases are TGTGCCAGCTCACCTCCCCCAGGGGGCAACAATCAGCCCCAGCATTTT.

This chain joins TRBV28 and TRBJ1-2; D is undetermined. CDR1 is MDHEN, CDR2 SYDVKM, per germline. The CDR3 runs 14 residues. V was pared by 3 bases and J by 0 bases, with 8 bases between. The CDR3 here is CASSFGSANYGYTF. The CDR3 DNA reads as TGTGCCAGCAGTTTTGGAAGTGCTAACTATGGCTACACCTTC.

This clone was observed a few times. This chain uses TRBV29-1 with TRBJ1-1, with 8 bases lining up with TRBD1. V gave up 3 bases and J gave up 2 bases; unmatched junction bases: 5. Germline CDR1 SQVTM, CDR2 ANQGSEA. This CDR3 has 14 amino acids. CDR3 protein: CSVEPGQGNTEAFF. CDR3 sequence (DNA): TGCAGCGTTGAGCCTGGACAGGGTAACACTGAAGCTTTCTTT. The full variable domain, with the rest looked up from reference TRBV29-1 and TRBJ1-1, is SAVISQKPSRDICQRGTSLTIQCQVDSQVTMMFWYRQQPGQSLTLIATANQGSEATYESGFVIDKFPISRPNLTFSTLTVSNMSPEDSSIYLCSVEPGQGNTEAFFGQGTRLTVV.

The V call is TRBV5-1, the J call TRBJ2-5; D unresolved. Germline V gives CDR1 SGHRS, CDR2 YFSETQ. This CDR3 has 13 residues. V lost 5 bases to trimming and J lost 2 bases, with 10 bases between them. The DNA for the CDR3 is TGCGCCAGCAGGCGAGGCTCTCAAGAGACCCAGTACTTC. Translated, it gives CASRRGSQETQYF.

This clone was recorded only once. J is TRBJ2-7 and V is TRBV27, with 9 bases identical to TRBD2. The CDR3 loop spans 16 amino acids. J lost 2 bases, V lost 2 bases, and 7 bases had no gene match. Germline V gene lookup returns CDR1 MNHEY and CDR2 SMNVEV (reference sequence). The CDR3 DNA follows: TGTGCCAGCAGTTTACGCGGGAGGGCCGGAACCTACGAGCAGTACTTC. Translated, it gives CASSLRGRAGTYEQYF.

There are a few counts of this clone. This chain links TRBV18 with TRBJ1-1; TRBD1 matches at 7 bases. The V segment lost 0 bases and the J segment 5 bases; nucleotides outside the gene matches: 6. The CDR3 consists of 15 residues. Germline assignment: CDR1 KGHSH and CDR2 LQKENI. The CDR3 DNA is TGTGCCAGCTCACCACCTCTCGACAGGGTGACTGAAGCTTTCTTT. It translates to CASSPPLDRVTEAFF.

The chain carries TRBV7-9 and TRBJ2-7; TRBD1 agrees at 7 bases. J was trimmed by 3 bases and V by 3 bases; bases with no gene match: 8. There are 15 residues in the CDR3. CDR1 SEHNR and CDR2 FQNEAQ come from the germline V gene (reference sequence). The CDR3 nucleotides read TGTGCCAGCAGCTTTTCGACAGGGCCCCACTACGAGCAGTACTTC. Translating it yields CASSFSTGPHYEQYF.

The CDR3 is CASSVRTGGQDTQYF. Written as DNA, the CDR3 is TGTGCCAGCAGCGTAAGGACAGGGGGCCAAGATACGCAGTATTTT. The chain is built from TRBV9 and TRBJ2-3, with 11 bases identical to TRBD1. The CDR3 runs 15 residues. Germline CDR1 and CDR2: SGDLS and YYNGEE. The junction had 3 bases not matched to a gene; V was cut back by 1 base and J by 5 bases. The full variable domain, in which reference TRBV9 and TRBJ2-3 provide the parts outside the CDR3, is DSGVTQTPKHLITATGQRVTLRCSPRSGDLSVYWYQQSLDQGLQFLIQYYNGEERAKGNILERFSAQQFPDLHSELNLSSLELGDSALYFCASSVRTGGQDTQYFGPGTRLTVL.

V usage is TRBV6-5 and J usage is TRBJ1-1; D not certain. V lost 7 bases to trimming and J lost 4 bases, with 16 bases between them. The CDR3 covers 14 residues. Germline CDR1 MNHEY, CDR2 SVGAGI. The CDR3 DNA is TGTGCCAGCATCAAGGTGCCTGCTAGCACTGAAGCTTTCTTT. It is translated as CASIKVPASTEAFF.

The chain is built from TRBV29-1 and TRBJ2-7, with D hard to call. This CDR3 contains 11 residues. Germline CDR1 and CDR2: SQVTM and ANQGSEA. V was cut by 7 bases and J by 0 bases, with 7 bases left in between. CDR3 amino acids: CSAAISYEQYF. Written as DNA, the CDR3 is TGCAGCGCCGCCATCTCCTACGAGCAGTACTTC.

V gene TRBV30 combines with J gene TRBJ2-2, with 8 positions matching TRBD1. The CDR3 runs 16 residues. The ends lost 3 bases at V and 1 base at J; junction bases unmatched: 7. Germline CDR1 is GTSNPN and CDR2 is SVGIG (reference sequence). In DNA form, the CDR3 reads TGTGCCTGGAGAGAACCCGGGACAGGGAACACCGGGGAGCTGTTTTTT. Its protein is CAWREPGTGNTGELFF.